This record looks at one TCR beta chain sequence and its context. Its antigen is unknown. TCRdb recomputed calls from the 5' RACE reads with MiXCR, one row per CDR3 protein. The top ten hold 15% of the sample, which has about 360,000 distinct CDR3 sequences, about 6.2% seen once. This sample was included in a study of T cells after yellow fever vaccination. The study's findings and limits: Reappearance after the booster was seen for most primary-vaccination clones, at 96% CD4 and around 88% CD8. Peaking on day 5 versus 15, the secondary response was faster but weaker.

This CDR3 has 15 amino acids. In germline, CDR1 is MNHEY, CDR2 SMNVEV (reference sequence). V shed 1 base and J shed 2 bases, with 10 bases lying between them. The chain employs TRBV27 and TRBJ2-3; D gene ambiguous. This receptor was taken from a man aged 30 to 45 who received the YFV17D yellow fever vaccine. The material was PBMCs, obtained 5 days after the yellow fever booster vaccination. The CDR3 coding sequence is TGTGCCAGCAGTTTATTGGCCGACCACACAGATACGCAGTATTTT. Its protein product is CASSLLADHTDTQYF.